The clone carrying this T cell receptor beta chain was picked up many times. Its antigen is not known. The data derive from a study of tumor-infiltrating lymphocytes in primary liver carcinoma. Study summary: Stage T1-T3 N0M0 and a size of roughly 4 to 10 cm characterized the tumors. Points from the study as a whole: Tumors had a significantly higher top-250-clone fraction than blood (p = 0.039). Tumor-adjacent and tumor-blood pairs overlapped less than tumor region pairs did.

TCR beta cDNA was reverse-transcribed from about 500 ng of total RNA. The reaction used a constant-region primer and ProtoScript II reverse transcriptase. Employing slightly modified ARM-PCR, three nested multiplex PCR rounds were run, and these gave rise to the TCR beta libraries. For roughly 11 cycles apiece, the opening two PCR rounds ran with TRBV1-TRBV30 forward primers and a C-beta reverse primer. MiXCR, applied by TCRdb to the multiplex PCR reads, yields one record per CDR3 protein. The sample shows about 100,000 distinct CDR3 sequences, just under 70% of them seen only once. Taking about 17-31 mg of unsorted bulk tissue, the authors co-extracted RNA and DNA. None of the patients had received treatment, and all had chronic HBV infection. V was trimmed by 3 bases and J by 5 bases, leaving 14 bases between them. This CDR3 has 15 residues. Germline CDR1 and CDR2: SGHDN and FVKESK.

The chain carries TRBV14 and TRBJ2-1; D unclear. The sample comprised tumor-adjacent normal liver tissue. The clonotype originates from a man in his forties with primary liver carcinoma and hepatitis B virus infection. The CDR3 nucleotides are TGTGCCAGCAGCCACACCCCGATGCCCCACAATGAGCAGTTCTTC. Its protein is CASSHTPMPHNEQFF. Based on the CDR3 plus reference TRBV14 and TRBJ2-1, the full variable domain is EAGVTQFPSHSVIEKGQTVTLRCDPISGHDNLYWYRRVMGKEIKFLLHFVKESKQDESGMPNNRFLAERTGGTYSTLKVQPAELEDSGVYFCASSHTPMPHNEQFFGPGTRLTVL.